Listed below are T cell receptor beta chains from one sample, sequenced in a study of CD8+CD57+ T cells in acquired aplastic anemia. TCRdb called the reads again in MiXCR, with one record for every CDR3 protein. The sample yields approximately 190,000 distinct CDR3 sequences, around 66% seen once. Sequenced input: sorted CD4+, CD8+, or CD8+CD57+ T cells (not recorded which) from PBMCs. The receptor source for this set is a human donor with severe aplastic anemia or a healthy control (not recorded which). CDR3s include the opening cysteine and the closing phenylalanine or tryptophan.

V gene	CDR3 protein
TRBV7-8	CASSLIAGGPPHNEQFF
TRBV14	CASSHVPGANVLTF
TRBV10-3	CAISEGTSGGNTGELFF
TRBV7-9	CASSNRDYPCF
TRBV20-1	CSARLAGATDTQYF
TRBV7-8	CASSLEVGIYGYTF
TRBV5-1	CASGLKGTYEQYF
TRBV6-5	CASSYYSAGGGEQYF
TRBV2	CASSGASATLNTGELFF
TRBV6-1	CASGPLGDSYEQYF
TRBV5-1	CASSRGQGVSPLHF
TRBV2	CASRDNAYEQYF
TRBV25-1	CASSDYMGAYGYTF
TRBV12-5	CASGLVVTGDYEQYF
TRBV7-9	CASSSRTGNQETQYF
TRBV19	CASSIGSPGAEAFF
TRBV20-1	CSATWGAGYTF
TRBV19	CASSISASNYGYTF
TRBV7-6	CASSSDPQETQYF
TRBV5-6	CASSFGFWEEEGETQYF
TRBV7-9	CASSLAERGHEQYF
TRBV29-1	CSATGNTEAFF
TRBV5-1	CASSFGQYQETQYF
TRBV12-3/TRBV12-4	CASSRTGMDGYTF
TRBV7-9	CASSPTWLRGRSTGELFF
TRBV2	CAGARDRQETQYF
TRBV5-1	CASSGVGTGELFF
TRBV7-9	CASSLQNTEAFF
TRBV6-5	CASSNTPPDRDRAYEQYF
TRBV19	CASSPGTSYNEQFF
TRBV7-9	CASSSSGASYNEQFF
TRBV2	CASKPDRSTYEQYF
TRBV6-5	CASSEGGAGELFF
TRBV19	CASSPFILNNEQFF
TRBV7-3	CASSLSLAPDTQYF
TRBV2	CASSKDFQGGDTQYF
TRBV7-8	CASSREDLSYEQYF
TRBV20-1	CSASGVSYEQYF
TRBV7-3	CATGTSKDTQYF
TRBV7-2	CASSLARWGGPRDGDSYEQYF
TRBV9	CASSVGPSGTSTSEQYF
TRBV5-1	CASSLALAGGGKFF
TRBV2	CASSLDRVSGYTF
TRBV4-1	CASSQVSGTVGKQYF
TRBV19	CASSVTGEVNQPQHF
TRBV7-2	CASSVTGDEKLFF
TRBV20-1	CSAIQDRVYEQYF
TRBV7-9	CASSLGDELFF
TRBV19	CASRTGKVSFF
TRBV15	CTTSTSPGGYGYTF
TRBV15	CATSGGGKNSPLHF
TRBV24-1	CATSPAGGAAGYTF
TRBV7-9	CASSPGTGLTYEQYF
TRBV2	CASVPNSNSYEQYF
TRBV7-3	CASSVSGGAADTQYF
TRBV19	CASSPTGNEAFF